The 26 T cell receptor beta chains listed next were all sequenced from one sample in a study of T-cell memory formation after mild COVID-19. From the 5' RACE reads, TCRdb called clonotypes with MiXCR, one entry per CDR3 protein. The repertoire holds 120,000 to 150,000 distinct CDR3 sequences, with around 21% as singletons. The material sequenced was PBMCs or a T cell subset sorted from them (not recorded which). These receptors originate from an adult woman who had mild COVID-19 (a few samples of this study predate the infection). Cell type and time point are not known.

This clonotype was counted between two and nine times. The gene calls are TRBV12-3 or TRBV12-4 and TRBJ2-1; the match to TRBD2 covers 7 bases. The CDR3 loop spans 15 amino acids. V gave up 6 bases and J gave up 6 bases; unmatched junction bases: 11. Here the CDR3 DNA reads TGTGCCAGCAGCACAGGACTAGTGGGTTTCAATGAGCAGTTCTTC. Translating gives CASSTGLVGFNEQFF.

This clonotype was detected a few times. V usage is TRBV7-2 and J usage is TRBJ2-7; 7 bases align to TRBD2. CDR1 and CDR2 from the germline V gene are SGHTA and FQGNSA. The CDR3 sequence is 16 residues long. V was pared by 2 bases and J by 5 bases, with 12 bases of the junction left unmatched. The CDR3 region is CASSLQSGGSFDEQYF. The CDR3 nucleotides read TGTGCCAGCAGCTTACAGTCGGGCGGGAGCTTCGACGAGCAGTACTTC.

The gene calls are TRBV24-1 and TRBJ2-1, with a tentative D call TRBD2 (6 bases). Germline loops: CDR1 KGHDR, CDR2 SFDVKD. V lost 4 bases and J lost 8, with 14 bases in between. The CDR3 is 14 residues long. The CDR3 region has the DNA TGTGCCACCAGTGAGAGCGGGTATTACGATGAGCAGTTCTTC. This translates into CATSESGYYDEQFF.

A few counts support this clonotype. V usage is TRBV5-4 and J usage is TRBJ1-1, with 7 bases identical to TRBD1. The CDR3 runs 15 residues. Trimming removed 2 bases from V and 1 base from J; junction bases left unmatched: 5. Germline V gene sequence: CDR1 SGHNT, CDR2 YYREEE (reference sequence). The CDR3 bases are TGTGCCAGCAGCTTAGGACAGGCCGAGAACACTGAAGCTTTCTTT. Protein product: CASSLGQAENTEAFF.

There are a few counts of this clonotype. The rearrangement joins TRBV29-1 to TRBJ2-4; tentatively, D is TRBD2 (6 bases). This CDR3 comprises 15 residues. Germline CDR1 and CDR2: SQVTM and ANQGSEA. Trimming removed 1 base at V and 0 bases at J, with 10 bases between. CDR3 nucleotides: TGCAGCGTTGAAGCCGGGGGACTAGCCAAAAACATTCAGTACTTC. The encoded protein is CSVEAGGLAKNIQYF.

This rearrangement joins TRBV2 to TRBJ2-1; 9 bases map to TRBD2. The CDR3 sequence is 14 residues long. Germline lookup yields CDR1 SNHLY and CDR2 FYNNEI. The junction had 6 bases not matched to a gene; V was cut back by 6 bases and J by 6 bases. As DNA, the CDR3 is TGTGCCAGCAGGGATAGCGGGAGATTCAATGAGCAGTTCTTC. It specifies CASRDSGRFNEQFF.

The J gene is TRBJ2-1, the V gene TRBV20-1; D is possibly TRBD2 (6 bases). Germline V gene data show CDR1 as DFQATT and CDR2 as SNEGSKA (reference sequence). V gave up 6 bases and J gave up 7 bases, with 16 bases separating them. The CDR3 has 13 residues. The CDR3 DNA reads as TGCAGTGCCCGGGACTCTCCCATAAATGAGCAGTTCTTC. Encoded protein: CSARDSPINEQFF.

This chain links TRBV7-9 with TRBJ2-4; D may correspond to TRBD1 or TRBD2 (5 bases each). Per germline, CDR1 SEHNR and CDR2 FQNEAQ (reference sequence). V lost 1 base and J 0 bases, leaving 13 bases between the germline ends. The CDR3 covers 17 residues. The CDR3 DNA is TGTGCCAGCAGCTTAGGAACGGGGCCCCTAGCCAAAAACATTCAGTACTTC. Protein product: CASSLGTGPLAKNIQYF.

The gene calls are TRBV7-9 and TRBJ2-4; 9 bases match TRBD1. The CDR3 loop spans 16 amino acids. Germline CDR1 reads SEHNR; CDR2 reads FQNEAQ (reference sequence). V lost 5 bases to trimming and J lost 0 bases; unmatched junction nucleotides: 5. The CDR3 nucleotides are TGTGCCAGCAGCCGGCGGGACAGGGAAGCCAAAAACATTCAGTACTTC. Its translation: CASSRRDREAKNIQYF.

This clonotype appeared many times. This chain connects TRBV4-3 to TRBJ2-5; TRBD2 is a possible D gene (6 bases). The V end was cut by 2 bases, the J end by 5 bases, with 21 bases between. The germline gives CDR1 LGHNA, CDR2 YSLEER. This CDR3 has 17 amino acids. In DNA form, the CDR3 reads TGCGCCAGCAGCCAATCTAACGGAGGGGTAGAGGACGAGACCCAGTACTTC. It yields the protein CASSQSNGGVEDETQYF.

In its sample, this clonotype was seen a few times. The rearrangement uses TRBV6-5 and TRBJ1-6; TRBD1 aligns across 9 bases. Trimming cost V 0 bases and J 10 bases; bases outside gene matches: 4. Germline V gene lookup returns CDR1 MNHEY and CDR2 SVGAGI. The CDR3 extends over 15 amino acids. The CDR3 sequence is CASSYSGQGRSPLHF. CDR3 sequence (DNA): TGTGCCAGCAGTTACTCTGGACAGGGGAGGTCACCCCTCCACTTT.

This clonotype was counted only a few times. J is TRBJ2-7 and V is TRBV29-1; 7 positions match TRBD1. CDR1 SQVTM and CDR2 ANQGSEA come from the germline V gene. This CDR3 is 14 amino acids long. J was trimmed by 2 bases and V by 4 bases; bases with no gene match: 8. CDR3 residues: CSVVTGTVTYEQYF. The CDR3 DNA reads TGCAGCGTTGTTACCGGGACAGTCACCTACGAGCAGTACTTC.

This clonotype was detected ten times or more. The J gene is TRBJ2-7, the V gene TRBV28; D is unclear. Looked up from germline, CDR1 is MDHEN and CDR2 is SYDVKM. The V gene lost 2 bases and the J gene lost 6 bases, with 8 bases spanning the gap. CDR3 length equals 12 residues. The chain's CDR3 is CASSLVSSEQYF. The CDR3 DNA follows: TGTGCCAGCAGTTTAGTATCTAGCGAGCAGTACTTC.

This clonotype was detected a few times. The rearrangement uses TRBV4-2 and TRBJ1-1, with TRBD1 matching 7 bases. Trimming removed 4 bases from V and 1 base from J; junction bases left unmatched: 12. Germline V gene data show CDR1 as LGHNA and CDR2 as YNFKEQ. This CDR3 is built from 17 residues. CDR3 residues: CASSLPRGGDRNTEAFF. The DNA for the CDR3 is TGTGCCAGCAGCCTACCTAGGGGTGGGGACAGGAACACTGAAGCTTTCTTT.

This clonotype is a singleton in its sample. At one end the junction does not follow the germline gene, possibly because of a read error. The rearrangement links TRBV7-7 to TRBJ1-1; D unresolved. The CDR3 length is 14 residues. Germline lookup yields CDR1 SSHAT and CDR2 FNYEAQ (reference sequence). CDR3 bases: TGTGCTAGCAGCCTAAGGGTGAGAGACACTGAAGCTTTCTTT. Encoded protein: CASSLRVRDTEAFF.

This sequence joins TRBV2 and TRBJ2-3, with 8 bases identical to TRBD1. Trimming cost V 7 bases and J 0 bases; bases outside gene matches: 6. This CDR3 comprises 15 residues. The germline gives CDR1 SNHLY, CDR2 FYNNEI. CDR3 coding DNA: TGTGCCAGCACCCGACAGGGGACGAGCACAGATACGCAGTATTTT. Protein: CASTRQGTSTDTQYF.

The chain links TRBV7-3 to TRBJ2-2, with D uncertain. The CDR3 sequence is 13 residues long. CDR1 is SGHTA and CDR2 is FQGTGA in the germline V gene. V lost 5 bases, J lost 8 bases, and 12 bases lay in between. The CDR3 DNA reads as TGTGCCAGCAGCCTCCTCCTAGGAGGGGAGCTGTTTTTT. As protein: CASSLLLGGELFF.

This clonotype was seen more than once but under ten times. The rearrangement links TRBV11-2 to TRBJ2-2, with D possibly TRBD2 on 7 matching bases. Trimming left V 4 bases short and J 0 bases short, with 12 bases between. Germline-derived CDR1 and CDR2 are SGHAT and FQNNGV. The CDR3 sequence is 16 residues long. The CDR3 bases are TGTGCCAGCAGCTCCCTGGGGGGGCCGAACACCGGGGAGCTGTTTTTT. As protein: CASSSLGGPNTGELFF. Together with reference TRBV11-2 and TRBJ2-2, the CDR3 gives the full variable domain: EAGVAQSPRYKIIEKRQSVAFWCNPISGHATLYWYQQILGQGPKLLIQFQNNGVVDDSQLPKDRFSAERLKGVDSTLKIQPAKLEDSAVYLCASSSLGGPNTGELFFGEGSRLTVL.

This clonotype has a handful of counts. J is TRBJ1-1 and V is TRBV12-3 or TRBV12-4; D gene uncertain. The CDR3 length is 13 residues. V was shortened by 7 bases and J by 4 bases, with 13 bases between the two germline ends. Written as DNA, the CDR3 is TGTGCCAGCACCCCATCGAAAAGCACTGAAGCTTTCTTT. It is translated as CASTPSKSTEAFF.

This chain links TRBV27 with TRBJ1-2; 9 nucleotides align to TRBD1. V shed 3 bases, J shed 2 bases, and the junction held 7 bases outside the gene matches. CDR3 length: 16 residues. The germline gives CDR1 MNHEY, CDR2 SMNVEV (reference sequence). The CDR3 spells CASSFYGQGWNYGYTF. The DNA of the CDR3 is TGTGCCAGCAGTTTTTATGGACAGGGGTGGAACTATGGCTACACCTTC.

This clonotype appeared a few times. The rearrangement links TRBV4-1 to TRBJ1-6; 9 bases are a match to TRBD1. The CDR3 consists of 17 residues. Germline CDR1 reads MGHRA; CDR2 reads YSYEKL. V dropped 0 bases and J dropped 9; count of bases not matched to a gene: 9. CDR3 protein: CASSQDFPGTGRSPLHF. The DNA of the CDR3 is TGCGCCAGCAGCCAAGACTTTCCCGGGACAGGGCGTTCACCCCTCCACTTT.

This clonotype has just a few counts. As DNA, the CDR3 is TGCAGCGTTACCCCGCCTGACAGGGGAGGCGATGGCTACACCTTC. Its translation: CSVTPPDRGGDGYTF. The chain uses TRBV29-1 and TRBJ1-2; 8 bases are shared with TRBD1. Germline CDR1 and CDR2: SQVTM and ANQGSEA. The CDR3 is made up of 15 amino acids. V trimming: 5 bases; J trimming: 6 bases; junction bases outside the gene matches: 14.

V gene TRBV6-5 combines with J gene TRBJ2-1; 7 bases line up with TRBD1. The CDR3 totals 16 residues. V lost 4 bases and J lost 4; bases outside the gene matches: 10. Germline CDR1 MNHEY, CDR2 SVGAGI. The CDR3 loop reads CASSSEGAALYNEQFF. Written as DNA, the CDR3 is TGTGCCAGCAGTTCAGAGGGGGCCGCGTTGTACAATGAGCAGTTCTTC.

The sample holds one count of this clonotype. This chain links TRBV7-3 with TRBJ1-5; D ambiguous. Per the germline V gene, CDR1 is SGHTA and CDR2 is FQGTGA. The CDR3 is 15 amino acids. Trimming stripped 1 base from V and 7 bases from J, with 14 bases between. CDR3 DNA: TGTGCCAGCAGCTTAAACGGGCAGGTGGGACAGCCCCAGCATTTT. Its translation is CASSLNGQVGQPQHF.

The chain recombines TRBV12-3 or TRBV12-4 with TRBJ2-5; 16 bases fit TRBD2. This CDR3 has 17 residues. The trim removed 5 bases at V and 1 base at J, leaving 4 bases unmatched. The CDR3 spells CASSVGTSGRAQETQYF. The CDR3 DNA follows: TGTGCCAGCAGTGTGGGGACTAGCGGGAGGGCCCAAGAGACCCAGTACTTC.

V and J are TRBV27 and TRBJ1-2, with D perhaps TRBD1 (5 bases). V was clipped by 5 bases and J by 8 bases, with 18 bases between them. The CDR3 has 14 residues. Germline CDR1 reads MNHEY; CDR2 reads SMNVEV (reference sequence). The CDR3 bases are TGTGCCAGCAGTGGGATCCCCAGGGTTGGGGGCTACACCTTC. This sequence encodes CASSGIPRVGGYTF.